Presented here are 21 T cell receptor beta chains from one specimen sequenced in a study of cytomegalovirus exposure and HLA in healthy donors. Amplification used 60 Vbeta primers and 13 Jbeta primers. TCRdb keeps only in-frame clones here, not all; method: immunoSEQ multiplex PCR. Of some 150,000 clones in the sample, 60% to 70% are singletons; the top ten hold approximately 7%. Sequencing used PBMCs. Every receptor here comes from a woman aged 55-75 years in good health and CMV-seropositive.

Note on this clone: In the same sample, other DNA sequences code for this CDR3. The V gene is TRBV7-2, the J gene TRBJ2-1, with D tentatively TRBD2 (6 bases). Per the germline V gene, CDR1 is SGHTA and CDR2 is FQGNSA. The CDR3 loop spans 15 amino acids. V lost 1 base and J lost 4, with 11 bases in between. The CDR3 sequence is CASSLVGSGYNEQFF. CDR3 DNA sequence: TGTGCCAGCAGCTTAGTGGGGAGCGGGTACAATGAGCAGTTCTTC. Full variable domain (rest looked up from reference TRBV7-2 and TRBJ2-1): GAGVSQSPSNKVTEKGKDVELRCDPISGHTALYWYRQSLGQGLEFLIYFQGNSAPDKSGLPSDRFSAERTGGSVSTLTIQRTQQEDSAVYLCASSLVGSGYNEQFFGPGTRLTVL.

The V call is TRBV5-6, the J call TRBJ2-2, with 7 bases identical to TRBD2. CDR1 and CDR2 (germline): SGHDT, YYEEEE. With 7 bases clipped from V and 8 bases from J, the junction kept 5 bases outside the gene matches. This CDR3 comprises 12 residues. The DNA for the CDR3 is TGTGCCAGCCATCGAGCGGGAGGGGAGCTGTTTTTT. Its translation is CASHRAGGELFF. Using reference TRBV5-6 and TRBJ2-2 for the parts outside the CDR3, the full variable domain is DAGVTQSPTHLIKTRGQQVTLRCSPKSGHDTVSWYQQALGQGPQFIFQYYEEEERQRGNFPDRFSGHQFPNYSSELNVNALLLGDSALYLCASHRAGGELFFGEGSRLTVL.

The chain carries TRBV5-5 and TRBJ1-1; a possible D gene is TRBD1 (5 bases). The length of the CDR3 is 14 residues. Germline V CDR1 and CDR2: SGHKS, YYEKEE (reference sequence). With 0 bases removed from V and 4 bases from J, the gap between germline ends came to 10 bases. The CDR3 protein is CASSLAGGGTEAFF. CDR3 DNA sequence: TGTGCCAGCAGCTTGGCCGGGGGAGGCACTGAAGCTTTCTTT.

This clone showed up just a few times. This chain joins TRBV5-1 and TRBJ2-1; the D gene is possibly TRBD2 (6 bases). V lost 4 bases, J lost 2 bases, and 13 bases lay in between. The CDR3 covers 15 residues. CDR1 is SGHRS and CDR2 is YFSETQ in the germline V gene. CDR3 loop: CASSLRGATYNEQFF. CDR3 bases: TGCGCCAGCAGCCTGCGCGGGGCCACCTACAATGAGCAGTTCTTC. The variable domain in full, completed from reference TRBV5-1 and TRBJ2-1, reads KAGVTQTPRYLIKTRGQQVTLSCSPISGHRSVSWYQQTPGQGLQFLFEYFSETQRNKGNFPGRFSGRQFSNSRSEMNVSTLELGDSALYLCASSLRGATYNEQFFGPGTRLTVL.

The chain combines TRBV19 with TRBJ1-1; 9 bases map to TRBD1. Germline CDR1 is LNHDA and CDR2 is SQIVND (reference sequence). With 7 bases clipped from V and 7 bases from J, the junction kept 13 bases outside the gene matches. The CDR3 has 15 residues. The CDR3 is CASTLYLGQGREAFF. CDR3 nucleotides: TGTGCCAGTACCTTATATCTAGGACAGGGGCGTGAAGCTTTCTTT.

The chain uses TRBV7-2 and TRBJ1-5, with D unclear. V lost 2 bases and J lost 1, with 9 bases in between. Germline lookup yields CDR1 SGHTA and CDR2 FQGNSA. The CDR3 spans 15 residues. The CDR3 reads CASSLIQTSNQPQHF. In DNA, the CDR3 is TGTGCCAGCAGCTTAATACAAACCAGCAATCAGCCCCAGCATTTT. Full variable domain (outside the CDR3, taken from reference TRBV7-2 and TRBJ1-5): GAGVSQSPSNKVTEKGKDVELRCDPISGHTALYWYRQSLGQGLEFLIYFQGNSAPDKSGLPSDRFSAERTGGSVSTLTIQRTQQEDSAVYLCASSLIQTSNQPQHFGDGTRLSIL.

The chain combines TRBV5-1 with TRBJ1-4, with D possibly being TRBD1 (6 bases). The ends were cut back, 0 bases at V and 4 bases at J, with 10 bases in the middle. The CDR3 spans 15 residues. Germline V gene sequence: CDR1 SGHRS, CDR2 YFSETQ. The CDR3 sequence: CASSLGGHVNEKLFF. The CDR3 region has the DNA TGCGCCAGCAGCTTGGGGGGACATGTTAATGAAAAACTGTTTTTT.

This clone has only a few counts. The chain has TRBV5-6 and TRBJ2-4; a possible D gene is TRBD1 (6 bases). The CDR3 is 13 amino acids. V lost 0 bases and J 9 bases, leaving 10 bases between the germline ends. The germline V gene has CDR1 SGHDT and CDR2 YYEEEE. The CDR3 bases are TGTGCCAGCAGCTTGGACAGGGTTGGCATTCAGTACTTC. Translated, it gives CASSLDRVGIQYF. Full variable domain (rest looked up from reference TRBV5-6 and TRBJ2-4): DAGVTQSPTHLIKTRGQQVTLRCSPKSGHDTVSWYQQALGQGPQFIFQYYEEEERQRGNFPDRFSGHQFPNYSSELNVNALLLGDSALYLCASSLDRVGIQYFGAGTRLSVL.

The rearrangement links TRBV19 to TRBJ2-2, with D tentatively TRBD1 (5 bases). The CDR3 covers 14 residues. Per the germline V gene, CDR1 is LNHDA and CDR2 is SQIVND (reference sequence). V shed 5 bases and J shed 3 bases, with 10 bases lying between them. CDR3 residues: CASSYQGYTGELFF. In DNA, the CDR3 is TGTGCCAGTAGTTACCAGGGATACACCGGGGAGCTGTTTTTT.

The rearrangement uses TRBV7-2 and TRBJ1-1; D remains unclear. The V end was cut by 5 bases, the J end by 1 base, with 8 bases between. Germline CDR1 reads SGHTA; CDR2 reads FQGNSA. The length of the CDR3 is 13 residues. CDR3 bases: TGTGCCAGCAGCCCGCCAGGGAACACTGAAGCTTTCTTT. It codes for CASSPPGNTEAFF.

This clone was seen once. The chain uses TRBV6-6 and TRBJ1-2, with a weak D call TRBD1 (5 bases). The CDR3 totals 15 residues. V lost 6 bases to trimming and J lost 4 bases, with 18 bases between them. Germline CDR1 and CDR2: MNHNY and SVGAGI (reference sequence). The DNA of the CDR3 is TGTGCCAGCAGCCCCGACAGTAGCCTTGGCTATGGCTACACCTTC. This gives the protein CASSPDSSLGYGYTF.

The genes are TRBV5-1 and TRBJ2-1; TRBD2 is a possible D gene (6 bases). CDR1 and CDR2 from the germline V gene are SGHRS and YFSETQ. The CDR3 extends over 14 amino acids. Trimming took off 5 bases at V and 3 bases at J, with 12 bases between the two ends. The CDR3 nucleotides read TGCGCCAGCAGAGGGACTTCGAACTACAATGAGCAGTTCTTC. This sequence encodes CASRGTSNYNEQFF.

The chain recombines TRBV28 with TRBJ2-7, with D perhaps matching TRBD2 (6 bases). CDR3 length equals 15 residues. Germline V CDR1 and CDR2: MDHEN, SYDVKM. V was shortened by 7 bases and J by 2 bases, with 18 bases between the two germline ends. The CDR3 nucleotides are TGTGCCAGCAAAACCCGGAGGGACCAGACCTACGAGCAGTACTTC. This encodes CASKTRRDQTYEQYF.

The CDR3 spells CASSLYGGEQYF. The DNA of the CDR3 is TGTGCCAGCAGCTTATACGGGGGCGAGCAGTACTTC. V and J are TRBV7-2 and TRBJ2-7, with D possibly TRBD2 on 6 matching bases. The CDR3 has 12 amino acids. Germline V gene data show CDR1 as SGHTA and CDR2 as FQGNSA. The V end lost 2 bases, the J end lost 6 bases, and 8 bases lay between the germline ends.

The chain links TRBV19 to TRBJ1-1, with D possibly matching TRBD1 (5 bases). The CDR3 consists of 15 residues. V lost 2 bases, J lost 4 bases, and 14 bases lay in between. CDR1 LNHDA and CDR2 SQIVND come from the germline V gene (reference sequence). CDR3 DNA: TGTGCCAGTAGTATATCAGGGACTGTGGGCACTGAAGCTTTCTTT. Amino acid sequence: CASSISGTVGTEAFF.

The rearrangement joins TRBV29-1 to TRBJ2-5; 10 nucleotides align to TRBD2. The J call may be mistaken, given a closer DNA end match to TRBJ2-7. The CDR3 spans 11 residues. The germline V gene has CDR1 SQVTM and CDR2 ANQGSEA. The CDR3 DNA sequence: TGCAGCCTTCTAGCGGGAGACGAGCAGTACTTC. This codes for CSLLAGDEQYF.

The rearrangement links TRBV28 to TRBJ1-1; D is undetermined. This CDR3 spans 14 amino acids. Germline CDR1 reads MDHEN; CDR2 reads SYDVKM. With 3 bases removed from V and 4 bases from J, the gap between germline ends came to 12 bases. The CDR3 here is CASSFSASGTEAFF. DNA for the CDR3: TGTGCCAGCAGTTTCTCCGCGAGTGGCACTGAAGCTTTCTTT.

This chain uses TRBV9 with TRBJ1-4; tentatively, D is TRBD1 (5 bases). The germline V and J ends were trimmed by 0 bases and 4 bases, with 7 bases remaining between them. CDR1 and CDR2 from the germline V gene are SGDLS and YYNGEE. The CDR3 is 14 amino acids. CDR3 sequence (DNA): TGTGCCAGCAGCGTAGGACAGTATAATGAAAAACTGTTTTTT. It yields the protein CASSVGQYNEKLFF.

The V gene is TRBV14, the J gene TRBJ2-7; D gene unclear. The CDR3 contains 14 residues. V was pared by 1 base and J by 2 bases, with 9 bases between. Germline loops: CDR1 SGHDN, CDR2 FVKESK. The CDR3 loop is CASSQVSPTYEQYF. The DNA for the CDR3 is TGTGCCAGCAGCCAAGTTTCTCCTACCTACGAGCAGTACTTC.

J is TRBJ2-7 and V is TRBV5-5; 14 bases are shared with TRBD2. V lost 1 base, J lost 3 bases, and 6 bases stayed unmatched. The CDR3 is made up of 17 amino acids. Germline CDR1 reads SGHKS; CDR2 reads YYEKEE (reference sequence). The DNA for the CDR3 is TGTGCCAGCAGCTTGCGGCAGGGGACTAGCGGGGGCTACGAGCAGTACTTC. This codes for CASSLRQGTSGGYEQYF.

The V call is TRBV5-1, the J call TRBJ2-1; 10 positions agree with TRBD2. Germline V CDR1 and CDR2: SGHRS, YFSETQ. The length of the CDR3 is 17 residues. The J segment lost 0 bases and the V segment lost 0 bases, leaving 3 bases of the junction unmatched. The chain's CDR3 is CASSLAQRGGSYNEQFF. CDR3 coding DNA: TGCGCCAGCAGCTTGGCCCAGCGGGGGGGCTCCTACAATGAGCAGTTCTTC.